This T cell receptor (beta chain) was profiled in a study of blood T cell repertoires in COVID-19. Background on the study: COVID-19 samples, acute and convalescent, were from the United States, Italy and Spain. Nucleic acid was either cDNA or gDNA, and it came from T cells, B-cell-depleted T cells, or PBMCs.

Germline V gene sequence: CDR1 SGDLS, CDR2 YYNGEE. The CDR3 has 13 amino acids. V dropped 1 base and J dropped 5 bases, with 7 bases sitting between them. The table came from immunoSEQ multiplex PCR; TCRdb's copy has only in-frame clones and leaves some out. The sample holds 250,000 to 300,000 clones, 88% seen once. In Seattle, patients joined the study during active infection and were tracked longitudinally. The rearrangement joins TRBV9 to TRBJ2-1; D remains ambiguous. The sample consisted of peripheral blood. The receptor was isolated from a woman aged 25 to 39 with COVID-19, enrolled during active disease. The CDR3 DNA reads TGTGCCAGCAGCGTATCACATGACAATGAGCAGTTCTTC. Amino acids: CASSVSHDNEQFF.